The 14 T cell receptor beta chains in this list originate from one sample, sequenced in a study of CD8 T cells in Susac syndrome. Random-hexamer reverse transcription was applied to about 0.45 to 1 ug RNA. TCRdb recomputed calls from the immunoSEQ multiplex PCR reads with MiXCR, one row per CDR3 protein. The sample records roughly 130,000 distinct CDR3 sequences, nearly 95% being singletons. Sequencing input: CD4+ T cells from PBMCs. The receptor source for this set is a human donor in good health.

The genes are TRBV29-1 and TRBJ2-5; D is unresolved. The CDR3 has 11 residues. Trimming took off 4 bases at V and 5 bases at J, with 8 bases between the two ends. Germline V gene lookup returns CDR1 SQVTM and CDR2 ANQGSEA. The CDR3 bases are TGCAGCGTTGCCGTCGGGGAGACCCAGTACTTC. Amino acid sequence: CSVAVGETQYF.

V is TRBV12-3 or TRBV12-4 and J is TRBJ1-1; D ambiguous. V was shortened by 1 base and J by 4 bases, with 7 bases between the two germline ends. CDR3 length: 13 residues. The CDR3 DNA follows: TGTGCCAGCAGTTTAGGACCGCTCACTGAAGCTTTCTTT. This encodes CASSLGPLTEAFF.

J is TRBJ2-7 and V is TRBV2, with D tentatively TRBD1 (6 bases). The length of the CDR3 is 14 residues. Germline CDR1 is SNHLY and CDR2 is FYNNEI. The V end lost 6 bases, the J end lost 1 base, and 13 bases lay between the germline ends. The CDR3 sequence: CASRGTRLSYEQYF. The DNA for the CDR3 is TGTGCCAGCAGGGGGACAAGGCTTTCCTACGAGCAGTACTTC.

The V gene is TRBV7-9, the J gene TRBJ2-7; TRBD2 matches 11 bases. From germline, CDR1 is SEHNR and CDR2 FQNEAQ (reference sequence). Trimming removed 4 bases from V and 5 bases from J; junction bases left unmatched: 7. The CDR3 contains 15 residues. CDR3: CASSYPLAGDDEQYF. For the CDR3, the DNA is TGTGCCAGCAGCTACCCACTAGCGGGAGACGACGAGCAGTACTTC.

The CDR3 sequence: CASTLIDEQYF. CDR3 nucleotide sequence: TGTGCCAGCACGTTGATCGACGAGCAGTACTTC. This chain links TRBV7-9 with TRBJ2-7; D remains ambiguous. From germline, CDR1 is SEHNR and CDR2 FQNEAQ (reference sequence). V lost 7 bases to trimming and J lost 5 bases, with 9 bases between them. The CDR3 length is 11 residues. The full variable domain, with the rest looked up from reference TRBV7-9 and TRBJ2-7, is DTGVSQNPRHKITKRGQNVTFRCDPISEHNRLYWYRQTLGQGPEFLTYFQNEAQLEKSRLLSDRFSAERPKGSFSTLEIQRTEQGDSAMYLCASTLIDEQYFGPGTRLTVT.

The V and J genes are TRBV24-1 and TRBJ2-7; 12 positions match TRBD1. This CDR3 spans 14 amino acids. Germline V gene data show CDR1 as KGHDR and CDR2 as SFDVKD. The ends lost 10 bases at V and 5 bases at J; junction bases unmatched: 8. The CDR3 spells CATNAGTGGDEQYF. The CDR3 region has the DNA TGTGCCACTAACGCCGGGACAGGGGGCGACGAGCAGTACTTC.

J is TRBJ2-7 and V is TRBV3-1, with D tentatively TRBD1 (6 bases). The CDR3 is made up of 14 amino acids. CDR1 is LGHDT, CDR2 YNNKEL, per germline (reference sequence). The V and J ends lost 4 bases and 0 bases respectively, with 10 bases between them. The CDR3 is CASSPQGLSYEQYF. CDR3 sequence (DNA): TGTGCCAGCAGCCCACAGGGCCTCTCCTACGAGCAGTACTTC.

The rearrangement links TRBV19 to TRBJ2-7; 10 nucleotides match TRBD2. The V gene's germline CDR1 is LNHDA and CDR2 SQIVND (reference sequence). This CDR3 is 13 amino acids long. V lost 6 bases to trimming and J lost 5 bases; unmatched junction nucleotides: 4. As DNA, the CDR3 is TGTGCCAGTAGGGCTAGCGGGAGCCACGAGCAGTACTTC. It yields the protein CASRASGSHEQYF.

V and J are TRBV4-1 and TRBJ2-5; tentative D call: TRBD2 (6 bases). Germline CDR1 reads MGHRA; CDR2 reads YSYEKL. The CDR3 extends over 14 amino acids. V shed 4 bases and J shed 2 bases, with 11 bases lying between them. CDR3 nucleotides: TGCGCCAGCAGCCGTCTAGCGCCACAAGAGACCCAGTACTTC. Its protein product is CASSRLAPQETQYF.

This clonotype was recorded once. CDR3 DNA sequence: TGTGCCAGCAGTTTACGGGACAGGGGTTGGGAGCAGTACTTC. It codes for CASSLRDRGWEQYF. The rearrangement joins TRBV12-3 or TRBV12-4 to TRBJ2-7, with 10 bases identical to TRBD1. This CDR3 comprises 14 residues. V lost 2 bases to trimming and J lost 7 bases; unmatched junction nucleotides: 5.

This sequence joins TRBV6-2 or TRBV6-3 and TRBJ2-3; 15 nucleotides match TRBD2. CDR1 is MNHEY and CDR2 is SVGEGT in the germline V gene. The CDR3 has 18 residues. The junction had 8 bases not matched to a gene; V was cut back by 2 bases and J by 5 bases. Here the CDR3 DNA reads TGTGCCAGCAGTTACCGGGCCGGGACTAGCGGGAGGAGAGATACGCAGTATTTT. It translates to CASSYRAGTSGRRDTQYF.

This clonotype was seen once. The CDR3 loop is CASSPSGKAEDTQYF. In nucleotides, the CDR3 is TGTGCCAGCAGCCCCAGCGGGAAAGCGGAAGATACGCAGTATTTT. The chain carries TRBV5-4 and TRBJ2-3, with 7 positions matching TRBD2. V was clipped by 4 bases and J by 5 bases; unmatched bases: 10. CDR3 length: 15 amino acids. From germline, CDR1 is SGHNT and CDR2 YYREEE (reference sequence).

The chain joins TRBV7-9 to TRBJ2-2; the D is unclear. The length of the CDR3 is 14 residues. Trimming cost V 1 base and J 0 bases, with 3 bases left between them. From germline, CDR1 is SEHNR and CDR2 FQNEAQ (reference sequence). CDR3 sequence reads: CASSLDPNTGELFF. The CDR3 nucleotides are TGTGCCAGCAGCTTAGACCCGAACACCGGGGAGCTGTTTTTT.

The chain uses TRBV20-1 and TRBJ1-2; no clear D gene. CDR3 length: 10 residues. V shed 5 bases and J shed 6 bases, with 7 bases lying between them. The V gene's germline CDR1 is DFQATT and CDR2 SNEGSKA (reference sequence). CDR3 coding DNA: TGCAGTGCTTTCTTCCATGGCTACACCTTC. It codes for CSAFFHGYTF.